This T cell receptor (beta chain) was found in a study of OX40 agonist ivuxolimab in advanced cancers. The wider study: Enrollees could have had prior anti-PD-1, anti-PD-L1 or anti-CTLA-4 therapy, which about 40% had received.

Germline assignment: CDR1 MNHEY and CDR2 SMNVEV (reference sequence). The CDR3 contains 15 residues. V gave up 6 bases and J gave up 0 bases, with 9 bases separating them. Comments on this clone: Its antigen is undetermined.

Measured with immunoSEQ multiplex PCR; TCRdb has only the in-frame clones, and not every one. The sample has about 69,000 clones, approximately 89% seen once. General study results and limits: At doses 0.1 to 3.0 mg/kg, CD4+ and CD8+ clones expanded. Average numbers of expanded clones were greater in CD8+ T cells than in CD4+. Patients with a partial response at 0.1-3.0 mg/kg had among the lowest clonal expansion.

J is TRBJ1-6 and V is TRBV27; D remains ambiguous. The sequenced sample was CD4+ or CD8+ T cells sorted from blood, obtained in a trial of the OX40 agonist ivuxolimab. The sequence derives from an adult with an advanced solid tumor such as melanoma, head and neck, liver or kidney cancer. CDR3 coding DNA: TGTGCCAGCAGCGTGGGAAGCTCCTATAATTCACCCCTCCACTTT. Protein sequence: CASSVGSSYNSPLHF.